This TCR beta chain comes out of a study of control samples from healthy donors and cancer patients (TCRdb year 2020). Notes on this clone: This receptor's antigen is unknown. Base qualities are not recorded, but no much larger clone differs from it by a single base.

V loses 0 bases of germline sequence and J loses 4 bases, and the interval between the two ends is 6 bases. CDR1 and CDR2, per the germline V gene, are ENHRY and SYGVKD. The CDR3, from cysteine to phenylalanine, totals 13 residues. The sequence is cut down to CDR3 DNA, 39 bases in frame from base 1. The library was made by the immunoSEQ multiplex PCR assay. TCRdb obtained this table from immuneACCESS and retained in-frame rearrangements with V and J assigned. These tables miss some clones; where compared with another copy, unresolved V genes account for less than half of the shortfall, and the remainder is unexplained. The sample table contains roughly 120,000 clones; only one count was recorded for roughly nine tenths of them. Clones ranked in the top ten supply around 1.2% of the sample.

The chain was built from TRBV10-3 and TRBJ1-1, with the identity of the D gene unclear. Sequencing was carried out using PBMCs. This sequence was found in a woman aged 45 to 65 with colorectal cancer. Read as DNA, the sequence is TGTGCCATCAGTGAGTCTACGGCCACTGAAGCTTTCTTT. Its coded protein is CAISESTATEAFF.